This record concerns one TCR beta chain sequence. J was trimmed by 4 bases and V by 7 bases; bases with no gene match: 4. The CDR3 contains 14 residues. Germline loops: CDR1 MNHEY, CDR2 SMNVEV (reference sequence). These data originate in a study of blood T cell repertoires in COVID-19. Background on the study: COVID-19 samples from acute and convalescent phases originated in the United States, Italy and Spain. The cDNA or gDNA used as material had been derived from T cells, B-cell-depleted T cells, or PBMCs.

In the authors' methods: By means of reference gene primer amplification, nucleated cell counts were estimated. The data were produced by immunoSEQ multiplex PCR, yet TCRdb's version contains in-frame clones alone and is incomplete. The V and J calls and the clone size are those of that table, but D and trimming were determined from the DNA. Of 65,000 to 85,000 clones in the sample, about 90% were seen once. The chain is built from TRBV27 and TRBJ2-2, with TRBD2 matching 9 bases. The sample was peripheral blood. The receptor comes from a human donor in a cohort sampled during active COVID-19. The CDR3, as DNA: TGTGCCAGCACCCTTAGCGGGGGCACCGGGGAGCTGTTTTTT. Its protein is CASTLSGGTGELFF.